Listed below are T cell receptor beta chains from one sample, sequenced in a study of T cells in Graves' hyperthyroidism and ophthalmopathy. TCRdb fed the multiplex PCR reads into MiXCR, producing one record per CDR3 protein. The sample yields 600,000 or so distinct CDR3 sequences, around 15% seen once. Source material: blood. Receptors originate from a woman younger than 45 with Graves' hyperthyroidism. The CDR3 runs from the conserved cysteine through the conserved F or W. The order of the fields is clone size, D gene, J gene, V gene, CDR3 DNA, CDR3 protein. D genes are given only for firm matches. Rows may omit the clone size; those that give it use once, few, many or a size class.

>-|-|TRBJ2-7|TRBV7-3
TGTGCCAGCAGTCAACTAGCATCCTCTCACGAGCAGTACTTC
CASSQLASSHEQYF
>-|-|TRBJ2-1|TRBV19
TGTGCCAGCGAAGATCGGGCCCACAATGAGCAGTTCTTC
CASEDRAHNEQFF
>many|-|TRBJ2-5|TRBV9
TGTGCCAGCAGCGTAGGGGTAGGGGGGGAGACCCAGTACTTC
CASSVGVGGETQYF
>-|-|TRBJ1-5|TRBV12-3/TRBV12-4
TGTGCCAGCAGTGGGATGTGGACGGGTTATAGCAATCAGCCCCAGCATTTT
CASSGMWTGYSNQPQHF
>many|-|TRBJ1-1|TRBV20-1
TGCAGTGCTAGTATCGGCCGTGAAGCTTTCTTT
CSASIGREAFF
>many|-|TRBJ2-1|TRBV12-3/TRBV12-4
TGTGCCAGCAGTTTAGCGTACGGGAGTGGGAACAATGAGCAGTTCTTC
CASSLAYGSGNNEQFF
>-|-|TRBJ1-4|TRBV2
TGTGCCAGCACATCCAGGTCTCTTCGTGAAAAACTGTTTTTT
CASTSRSLREKLFF
>few|TRBD1|TRBJ2-4|TRBV18
TGTGCCAGCTCACCGGGACAGGGGTTGGGCATTCAGTACTTC
CASSPGQGLGIQYF
>many|-|TRBJ2-3|TRBV3-2
TGTGCCAGCAGCCAAGATTGGCTAGCGGGAGGGCACACAGATACGCAGTATTTT
CASSQDWLAGGHTDTQYF
>few|-|TRBJ1-1|TRBV29-1
TGCAGCGTTTATGGACCACCGCAAATAGGGTTCTTT
CSVYGPPQIGFF
>many|TRBD2|TRBJ2-3|TRBV12-3/TRBV12-4
TGTGCCAGCAGTTTGGGGCTTATAGCGGGAGAGGAAGATACGCAGTATTTT
CASSLGLIAGEEDTQYF
>many|-|TRBJ2-2|TRBV28
TGTGCCAGCAGTTCCCCCGGGGAGCTGTTTTTT
CASSSPGELFF
>-|TRBD2|TRBJ2-3|TRBV4-2
TGTGCCAGCAGCCCTGGACTAGCGGGAGGAAATAGCCGGGACACGCAGTATTTT
CASSPGLAGGNSRDTQYF
>many|-|TRBJ2-3|TRBV13
TGTGCCAGCAGCTTAGTGTCCCAGGGAACAAACACAGATACGCAGTATTTT
CASSLVSQGTNTDTQYF
>many|TRBD2|TRBJ2-1|TRBV7-2
TGTGCCAGCAGCCTCGGACTAGCGAGAAACAATGAGCAGTTCTTC
CASSLGLARNNEQFF
>few|-|TRBJ1-5|TRBV28
TGTGCCAGCACTTACACAGGGTATAGCAATCAGCCCCAGCATTTT
CASTYTGYSNQPQHF
>many|TRBD2|TRBJ2-3|TRBV5-5
TGTGCCAGCAGCTCTGGAGGAACGGGACTAGCTAGCACAGATACGCAGTATTTT
CASSSGGTGLASTDTQYF
>many|-|TRBJ1-1|TRBV11-1
TGTGCCAGCAGCTTATTGGCGACAAAACCATGGGGAGCTTTCTTT
CASSLLATKPWGAFF
>many|TRBD2|TRBJ2-3|TRBV6-2/TRBV6-3
TGTGCCAGCAGTTACTCGGGCGCGGGAGTTGGCACGCAGTATTTT
CASSYSGAGVGTQYF
>few|TRBD1|TRBJ1-3|TRBV11-2
TGTGCCAGCAGCATCGACAGGGTCTCTGGAAACACCATATATTTT
CASSIDRVSGNTIYF
>many|-|TRBJ2-3|TRBV5-1
TGCGCCAGCAGCTTGGCCACCGGAGCCCTAAGCACAGATACGCAGTATTTT
CASSLATGALSTDTQYF
>many|-|TRBJ2-2|TRBV5-1
TGCGCCAGCAGCTTGGCCGTACGGGTTGACGGGGAGCTGTTTTTT
CASSLAVRVDGELFF
>many|-|TRBJ1-2|TRBV6-1
TGTGCCAGCAGTGAATTGGTCGATAACTATGGCTACACCTTC
CASSELVDNYGYTF
>many|-|TRBJ2-7|TRBV12-5
TGTGCTAGTGGTCTAGGGTCGCTTTACGAGCAGTACTTC
CASGLGSLYEQYF
>many|-|TRBJ1-1|TRBV18
TGTGCCAGCTCACCTGACGGACCTCTGAACACTGAAGCTTTCTTT
CASSPDGPLNTEAFF
>-|TRBD1|TRBJ2-7|TRBV29-1
TGCAGCGTGGGTACCTGGACAGGGAGGGAGCAGTACTTC
CSVGTWTGREQYF
>few|TRBD2|TRBJ2-2|TRBV7-9
TGTGCCAGCACCACACTAGCGGGAGGGGACACCGGGGAGCTGTTTTTT
CASTTLAGGDTGELFF
>-|-|TRBJ1-5|TRBV19
TGTGCCAGTAGTATAGGATACAGCAATCAGCCCCAGCATTTT
CASSIGYSNQPQHF